Listed here are 26 T cell receptor beta chains from one sample, sequenced in a study of T-cell reconstitution after alpha-beta-depleted transplantation in children. During its preparation, the TCRbeta library received unique molecular identifiers. TCRdb re-analysed the PCR reads in MiXCR, keeping a single row per CDR3 protein. The sample shows about 980,000 distinct CDR3 sequences, roughly 29% of them seen only once. Sample: PBMCs, mostly from graft donor cells, taken 360 days after TCRalphabeta/CD19-depleted stem cell transplant. The receptors shown here come from a boy younger than two who had a stem cell transplant for SCID, so the T cells may come from the graft donor.

V gene TRBV12-3 or TRBV12-4 combines with J gene TRBJ1-5, with D uncertain. The CDR3 is 13 amino acids. V dropped 5 bases and J dropped 5 bases, with 10 bases sitting between them. The CDR3 DNA follows: TGTGCCAGCAGTGTACAGCCCGATCAGCCCCAGCATTTT. As protein: CASSVQPDQPQHF.

The CDR3 reads CASRPGLAGVSRWETQYF. As DNA, the CDR3 is TGTGCCAGCAGGCCGGGCCTAGCGGGGGTATCTAGGTGGGAGACCCAGTACTTC. The chain combines TRBV12-3 or TRBV12-4 with TRBJ2-5; 10 nucleotides align to TRBD2. The V and J ends lost 6 bases and 5 bases, in that order; junction bases with no gene match: 18. The CDR3 runs 18 residues.

This clonotype came up a few times. The V gene is TRBV6-5, the J gene TRBJ2-7, with D perhaps TRBD1 or TRBD2 (5 bases each). This CDR3 has 15 amino acids. Germline CDR1 and CDR2: MNHEY and SVGAGI. The ends were cut back, 2 bases at V and 0 bases at J, with 11 bases in the middle. Here the CDR3 reads CASSYEAGSSYEQYF. The DNA for the CDR3 is TGTGCCAGCAGTTACGAGGCAGGGAGCTCCTACGAGCAGTACTTC.

The CDR3 spells CASSLGQKPNVLTF. CDR3 coding DNA: TGCGCCAGCAGCCTAGGACAGAAACCCAACGTCCTGACTTTC. The rearrangement joins TRBV5-1 to TRBJ2-6; D might be TRBD1 (6 bases). V was pared by 4 bases and J by 8 bases, with 13 bases between. The V gene's germline CDR1 is SGHRS and CDR2 YFSETQ. The CDR3 is 14 residues long.

The chain has TRBV5-1 and TRBJ1-1; a weak D match, TRBD1 (5 bases). The CDR3 sequence is 15 residues long. Trimming stripped 1 base from V and 2 bases from J, with 12 bases between. Germline CDR1 SGHRS, CDR2 YFSETQ. The CDR3 nucleotides are TGCGCCAGCAGCTTGCGGGGCAGATACAACACTGAAGCTTTCTTT. Protein product: CASSLRGRYNTEAFF.

This clonotype was found many times. J is TRBJ2-1 and V is TRBV5-1; no clear D. The CDR3 extends over 14 amino acids. Germline CDR1 is SGHRS and CDR2 is YFSETQ. V lost 6 bases, J lost 5 bases, and 15 bases lay in between. The chain's CDR3 is CASNKLERDNEQFF. CDR3 nucleotides: TGCGCCAGCAACAAATTAGAACGGGACAATGAGCAGTTCTTC.

CDR3: CSARDGHMPTGNTIYF. DNA of the CDR3: TGCAGTGCTAGAGATGGACACATGCCGACGGGAAACACCATATATTTT. V gene TRBV20-1 combines with J gene TRBJ1-3; D is perhaps TRBD1 (5 bases). The ends were cut back, 0 bases at V and 4 bases at J, with 16 bases in the middle. CDR1 is DFQATT and CDR2 is SNEGSKA in the germline V gene (reference sequence). The length of the CDR3 is 16 residues.

The chain couples TRBV6-2 or TRBV6-3 to TRBJ2-7; D not certain. V was shortened by 2 bases and J by 4 bases, with 12 bases between the two germline ends. This CDR3 is built from 14 residues. Germline V CDR1 and CDR2: MNHEY, SVGEGT. The CDR3: CASSYTSTRYEQYF. The CDR3 DNA follows: TGTGCCAGCAGTTACACGTCGACCCGGTACGAGCAGTACTTC.

The chain links TRBV7-9 to TRBJ2-1, with D possibly matching TRBD2 (7 bases). The CDR3 sequence is 17 residues long. CDR1 and CDR2 from the germline V gene are SEHNR and FQNEAQ (reference sequence). Between the trimmed V and J ends, which lost 1 base and 2 bases, there was a span of 15 bases. The CDR3: CASSLGGSGGPYNEQFF. The DNA of the CDR3 is TGTGCCAGCAGCTTAGGTGGCTCGGGGGGCCCCTACAATGAGCAGTTCTTC. The complete variable domain, with remaining parts taken from reference TRBV7-9 and TRBJ2-1, reads DTGVSQNPRHKITKRGQNVTFRCDPISEHNRLYWYRQTLGQGPEFLTYFQNEAQLEKSRLLSDRFSAERPKGSFSTLEIQRTEQGDSAMYLCASSLGGSGGPYNEQFFGPGTRLTVL.

This clonotype was observed a handful of times. In nucleotides, the CDR3 is TGTGCCAGCAAGGGGGACAGCACAGATACGCAGTATTTT. It encodes CASKGDSTDTQYF. The chain couples TRBV2 to TRBJ2-3; D is possibly TRBD1 (6 bases). Germline loops: CDR1 SNHLY, CDR2 FYNNEI. V dropped 7 bases and J dropped 0 bases, with 8 bases sitting between them. The CDR3 runs to 13 residues. Based on the CDR3 plus reference TRBV2 and TRBJ2-3, the full variable domain is EPEVTQTPSHQVTQMGQEVILRCVPISNHLYFYWYRQILGQKVEFLVSFYNNEISEKSEIFDDQFSVERPDGSNFTLKIRSTKLEDSAMYFCASKGDSTDTQYFGPGTRLTVL.

In this sample, this clonotype turned up a few times. The V call is TRBV9, the J call TRBJ2-2; 7 positions match TRBD1. This CDR3 has 18 residues. The germline CDR1 and CDR2 sequences are SGDLS and YYNGEE. The J segment lost 2 bases and the V segment lost 4 bases, leaving 14 bases of the junction unmatched. The CDR3 spells CASSPLPGQSINTGELFF. CDR3 bases: TGTGCCAGCAGCCCTCTCCCGGGACAGTCAATTAACACCGGGGAGCTGTTTTTT.

The chain has TRBV4-1 and TRBJ1-4, with unresolved D. Germline CDR1 reads MGHRA; CDR2 reads YSYEKL. The germline V and J ends were trimmed by 1 base and 5 bases, with 8 bases remaining between them. The CDR3 length is 14 residues. The CDR3 protein is CASSQVAGNEKLFF. In nucleotides, the CDR3 is TGCGCCAGCAGCCAAGTGGCAGGCAATGAAAAACTGTTTTTT.

V and J are TRBV2 and TRBJ1-1; D not certain. The CDR3 covers 13 residues. Trimming pared 3 bases from V and 11 bases from J, leaving 16 bases between. The germline V gene has CDR1 SNHLY and CDR2 FYNNEI. The CDR3, as DNA: TGTGCCAGCAGTGATAACCGGGAGTCGGAGGCTTTCTTT. Protein: CASSDNRESEAFF.

This chain connects TRBV4-1 to TRBJ2-7; 7 positions match TRBD1. V gave up 6 bases and J gave up 3 bases; unmatched junction bases: 11. The CDR3 is made up of 15 amino acids. Germline lookup yields CDR1 MGHRA and CDR2 YSYEKL. DNA for the CDR3: TGCGCCAGCAGACTCTTCGAGGGACAGATCTACGAGCAGTACTTC. It is translated as CASRLFEGQIYEQYF.

The chain uses TRBV27 and TRBJ2-5; a weak D match, TRBD2 (5 bases). The CDR3 sequence is 15 residues long. Germline V gives CDR1 MNHEY, CDR2 SMNVEV (reference sequence). V gave up 2 bases and J gave up 2 bases, with 12 bases separating them. The CDR3 coding sequence is TGTGCCAGCAGTTTACGGGATGACCTGCAAGAGACCCAGTACTTC. Its protein is CASSLRDDLQETQYF.

This clonotype occurred a few times. The rearrangement links TRBV20-1 to TRBJ1-1; no definite D call. Germline V gives CDR1 DFQATT, CDR2 SNEGSKA (reference sequence). V was clipped by 6 bases and J by 10 bases, with 15 bases between them. The CDR3 spans 11 residues. The CDR3 reads CSAESGPGAFF. The CDR3 bases are TGCAGTGCCGAGAGCGGGCCAGGAGCTTTCTTT.

The J gene is TRBJ2-5, the V gene TRBV11-2, with 7 bases lining up with TRBD2. Germline V gene lookup returns CDR1 SGHAT and CDR2 FQNNGV. The J segment lost 4 bases and the V segment lost 6 bases, leaving 14 bases of the junction unmatched. This CDR3 is built from 16 residues. The CDR3 sequence is CASSEKRDGSLETQYF. Here the CDR3 DNA reads TGTGCCAGCAGTGAAAAGCGGGACGGTTCTCTAGAGACCCAGTACTTC.

This clonotype was detected only a few times. V gene TRBV10-3 combines with J gene TRBJ2-5, with 12 bases matching TRBD1. V trimming: 4 bases; J trimming: 5 bases; junction bases outside the gene matches: 5. The CDR3 extends over 15 amino acids. Germline loops: CDR1 ENHRY, CDR2 SYGVKD. The DNA of the CDR3 is TGTGCCATCAGTGGAGGGACAGGGGGCGCGGAGACCCAGTACTTC. Translated, it gives CAISGGTGGAETQYF.

The CDR3 nucleotides are TGCGCCAGCAGCTTGGAGGGGGAACCGCAGTACTTC. This translates into CASSLEGEPQYF. The J gene is TRBJ2-7, the V gene TRBV5-1; a weak D match, TRBD1 (6 bases). This CDR3 is built from 12 residues. Germline CDR1 SGHRS, CDR2 YFSETQ. The V end was cut by 0 bases, the J end by 9 bases, with 10 bases between. The entire variable domain, with the rest obtained from reference TRBV5-1 and TRBJ2-7, is as follows: KAGVTQTPRYLIKTRGQQVTLSCSPISGHRSVSWYQQTPGQGLQFLFEYFSETQRNKGNFPGRFSGRQFSNSRSEMNVSTLELGDSALYLCASSLEGEPQYFGPGTRLTVT.

This clonotype was observed a few times. The V call is TRBV20-1, the J call TRBJ2-2; TRBD2 aligns across 7 bases. Germline trimming cut 3 bases from V and 0 bases from J; bases unmatched to any gene: 7. Germline assignment: CDR1 DFQATT and CDR2 SNEGSKA (reference sequence). This CDR3 is built from 16 residues. The CDR3 is CSASDSGTTNTGELFF. The CDR3 bases are TGCAGTGCTAGCGATTCCGGGACTACGAACACCGGGGAGCTGTTTTTT.

The chain has TRBV12-3 or TRBV12-4 and TRBJ2-7; tentatively, D is TRBD1 (6 bases). This CDR3 has 14 amino acids. Trimming removed 7 bases from V and 7 bases from J, with 20 bases in between. This chain's CDR3 is CASTTGGARGEQYF. The DNA of the CDR3 is TGTGCCAGCACGACCGGTGGGGCCAGGGGTGAGCAGTACTTC.

The chain recombines TRBV27 with TRBJ2-7, with D maybe TRBD2 (7 bases). This CDR3 spans 16 amino acids. Germline assignment: CDR1 MNHEY and CDR2 SMNVEV (reference sequence). V gave up 4 bases and J gave up 3 bases, with 19 bases separating them. This CDR3 is CASSSGTGGYFYEQYF. Here the CDR3 DNA reads TGTGCCAGCAGTTCTGGGACGGGGGGCTACTTCTACGAGCAGTACTTC.

This clonotype was observed a few times. The rearrangement uses TRBV6-1 and TRBJ1-1; 7 bases match TRBD1. CDR3 length: 16 residues. Germline CDR1 reads MNHNS; CDR2 reads SASEGT. Losses at the gene ends were 0 bases for V and 10 bases for J; bases not matched to a gene: 14. CDR3 amino acids: CASSEALLSSGGRAFF. The CDR3 DNA reads as TGTGCCAGCAGTGAAGCGCTGTTGAGCTCAGGGGGGAGAGCTTTCTTT.

This clonotype occurred a few times. Written as DNA, the CDR3 is TGCAGCGTCGGACTTCGAGCGGAGACCCAGTACTTC. Amino acid sequence: CSVGLRAETQYF. The V gene is TRBV29-1, the J gene TRBJ2-5, with D perhaps matching TRBD2 (5 bases). The CDR3 covers 12 residues. V was clipped by 6 bases and J by 5 bases, with 13 bases between them. In germline, CDR1 is SQVTM, CDR2 ANQGSEA.

This clonotype has at least ten counts. The chain uses TRBV10-3 and TRBJ2-5; 8 bases are a match to TRBD2. This CDR3 is built from 14 residues. Trimming cost V 2 bases and J 9 bases; bases outside gene matches: 8. Per the germline V gene, CDR1 is ENHRY and CDR2 is SYGVKD. As DNA, the CDR3 is TGTGCCATCAGTGAGCCCCCGGGAGGGAAGGCCCAGTACTTC. Amino acids: CAISEPPGGKAQYF.

The V call is TRBV15, the J call TRBJ1-5, with 9 bases fitting TRBD1. Looked up from germline, CDR1 is LNHNV and CDR2 is YYDKDF (reference sequence). V lost 5 bases to trimming and J lost 4 bases; unmatched junction nucleotides: 9. This CDR3 has 16 residues. CDR3 region: CATSVRDRAGNQPQHF. The CDR3 coding sequence is TGTGCCACCAGCGTACGGGACAGGGCGGGGAATCAGCCCCAGCATTTT.